Listed below are T cell receptor beta chains from one sample, sequenced in a study of T cells in Graves' hyperthyroidism and ophthalmopathy. Using its own MiXCR run on the multiplex PCR reads, TCRdb lists one record per CDR3 protein. Of some 530,000 distinct CDR3 sequences in the sample, approximately 22% were seen once. Sequencing was performed on blood. Source of these receptors: a woman in her 70s with Graves' ophthalmopathy. CDR3s include the opening cysteine and the closing phenylalanine or tryptophan. The D gene is left open where the match is weak. Clone size is shown for a subset of rows, as once, few, many or a class of expanded clone.

V: TRBV20-1
J: TRBJ2-3
D: .
size: few
DNA: TGCAGTGCTGCTATTCCAGCCCCCAAAGATACGCAGTATTTT
CDR3: CSAAIPAPKDTQYF

V: TRBV12-3/TRBV12-4
J: TRBJ2-1
D: .
size: .
DNA: TGTGCCAGCAGTTTATCTCGGCGGGGTGAGCAGTTCTTC
CDR3: CASSLSRRGEQFF

V: TRBV2
J: TRBJ1-1
D: TRBD1
size: few
DNA: TGTGCCAGCAGTGACCCCCTACCTTCGACAGGGGGGGTATTGAACACTGAAGCTTTCTTT
CDR3: CASSDPLPSTGGVLNTEAFF

V: TRBV19
J: TRBJ1-1
D: TRBD1
size: .
DNA: TGTGCCAGTAGTACCCACAGGGGGCGTGGGACTGAAGCTTTCTTT
CDR3: CASSTHRGRGTEAFF

V: TRBV7-6
J: TRBJ2-1
D: TRBD2
size: many
DNA: TGTGCCAGCAGCTTAGGGGGCGGCGGGAGGGGGAATGAGCAGTTCTTC
CDR3: CASSLGGGGRGNEQFF

V: TRBV27
J: TRBJ1-1
D: .
size: .
DNA: TGTGCCAGCAGTAGAGAGGGGCCCTCTGGGAACACTGAAGCTTTCTTT
CDR3: CASSREGPSGNTEAFF

V: TRBV19
J: TRBJ2-1
D: .
size: once
DNA: TGTGCCAGTCGAAGAGGGGGTAATGAGCAGTTCTTC
CDR3: CASRRGGNEQFF

V: TRBV5-5
J: TRBJ2-1
D: TRBD1
size: few
DNA: TGTGCCAGCAGCGGAGGGACAGGGCGGGATGAGCAGTTCTTC
CDR3: CASSGGTGRDEQFF

V: TRBV10-2
J: TRBJ1-5
D: .
size: .
DNA: TGCGCCAGCAGTGAGGCGGGTTACCAGCCCCAGCATTTT
CDR3: CASSEAGYQPQHF

V: TRBV27
J: TRBJ2-2
D: .
size: many
DNA: TGTGCCAGCAGTTTAAGTCCGAGGACCGGGGAGCTGTTTTTT
CDR3: CASSLSPRTGELFF

V: TRBV6-2/TRBV6-3
J: TRBJ2-7
D: TRBD1
size: few
DNA: TGTGCCAGCACAGACCCCGGGACAGGGACTTTCGAGCAGTACTTC
CDR3: CASTDPGTGTFEQYF

V: TRBV29-1
J: TRBJ2-2
D: .
size: few
DNA: TGCAGCGTTGAATGGAGACAGACCCCCACCGGGGAGCTGTTTTTT
CDR3: CSVEWRQTPTGELFF

V: TRBV24-1
J: TRBJ1-2
D: TRBD1
size: many
DNA: TGTGCCACCAGTGATCAAAGTAGGACAGGGGATGGCTACACCTTC
CDR3: CATSDQSRTGDGYTF

V: TRBV28
J: TRBJ2-1
D: TRBD1
size: many
DNA: TGTGCCAGCAGTTTGACTCGGGACAGGGAAAATGAGCAGTTCTTC
CDR3: CASSLTRDRENEQFF

V: TRBV7-3
J: TRBJ2-3
D: TRBD2
size: few
DNA: TGTGCCAGCAGTTTTGCGGGAGGGTCAGATACGCAGTATTTT
CDR3: CASSFAGGSDTQYF

V: TRBV2
J: TRBJ2-7
D: .
size: many
DNA: TGTGCCAGCACGATGGGTGGCCACGAGCAGTACTTC
CDR3: CASTMGGHEQYF

V: TRBV7-2
J: TRBJ1-2
D: TRBD1
size: many
DNA: TGTGCCAGCAGCTTCAGCGACCGGGACAGGGCCGGGGGCTACACCTTC
CDR3: CASSFSDRDRAGGYTF

V: TRBV2
J: TRBJ1-5
D: TRBD1
size: once
DNA: TGTGCCAGCAAAACGGGGACAGGGGGCCAGCAGCCCCAGCATTTT
CDR3: CASKTGTGGQQPQHF

V: TRBV19
J: TRBJ1-1
D: .
size: few
DNA: TGTGCCAGTAGTATAGCGTTGAACACTGAAGCTTTCTTT
CDR3: CASSIALNTEAFF

V: TRBV7-2
J: TRBJ2-7
D: .
size: .
DNA: TGTGCCAGCAGCTTACAGGGTCTGAGCTCCTACGAGCAGTACTTC
CDR3: CASSLQGLSSYEQYF

V: TRBV19
J: TRBJ2-5
D: .
size: few
DNA: TGTGCCAGTAGTAAGAGACAGACCCAAGAGACCCAGTACTTC
CDR3: CASSKRQTQETQYF

V: TRBV3-1
J: TRBJ2-3
D: TRBD2
size: few
DNA: TGTGCCAGCAGCCAAGTAACTAGCGGGATGGGCACAGATACGCAGTATTTT
CDR3: CASSQVTSGMGTDTQYF

V: TRBV9
J: TRBJ2-2
D: .
size: .
DNA: TGTGCCAGCACCCCGACGGTGAACACCGGGGAGCTGTTTTTT
CDR3: CASTPTVNTGELFF

V: TRBV13
J: TRBJ2-7
D: .
size: few
DNA: TGTGCCAGCAGCTTAGGGAGGGGGTCCCCCTACGAGCAGTACTTC
CDR3: CASSLGRGSPYEQYF

V: TRBV12-5
J: TRBJ1-1
D: .
size: many
DNA: TGTGCTAGTGGTTTGCCGGGGGCTGAAGCTTTCTTT
CDR3: CASGLPGAEAFF

V: TRBV5-1
J: TRBJ2-2
D: TRBD1
size: .
DNA: TGCGCCAGCAGGGCTGGGACAGGGTACACCGGGGAGCTGTTTTTT
CDR3: CASRAGTGYTGELFF

V: TRBV2
J: TRBJ2-7
D: TRBD2
size: many
DNA: TGTGCCAGCAGACTCAGCGGGGCTGCCTACGAGCAGTACTTC
CDR3: CASRLSGAAYEQYF

V: TRBV7-2
J: TRBJ1-1
D: TRBD1
size: many
DNA: TGTGCCAGCAGACAAGGGGGGGGCAGGGGGTTTGCTGAAGCTTTCTTT
CDR3: CASRQGGGRGFAEAFF

V: TRBV20-1
J: TRBJ2-7
D: TRBD2
size: many
DNA: TGCAGTGCTAGACCCCGGACTAGCGTCCACGAGCAGTACTTC
CDR3: CSARPRTSVHEQYF

V: TRBV12-5
J: TRBJ2-7
D: TRBD2
size: .
DNA: TGTGCTAGTGGCGGAGGGGCTAGCGGGGAATACGAGCAGTACTTC
CDR3: CASGGGASGEYEQYF

V: TRBV6-1
J: TRBJ2-5
D: .
size: few
DNA: TGTGCCAGCAGTGAAGTGGGGATACAAGAGACCCAGTACTTC
CDR3: CASSEVGIQETQYF

V: TRBV12-3/TRBV12-4
J: TRBJ2-1
D: .
size: few
DNA: TGTGCCAGCAGTTTAGCGATTAAGTTGCGGCAGTTCTTC
CDR3: CASSLAIKLRQFF

V: TRBV12-5
J: TRBJ2-3
D: .
size: once
DNA: TGTGCTAGTGGTTTGACCATGAACAGGGACACGCAGTATTTT
CDR3: CASGLTMNRDTQYF

V: TRBV10-2
J: TRBJ2-5
D: .
size: few
DNA: TGCGCCAGCAGTGACACGGAGAGGGAGACCCAGTACTTC
CDR3: CASSDTERETQYF

V: TRBV3-1
J: TRBJ2-7
D: TRBD2
size: .
DNA: TGTGCCAGCAGCCACCGTGGGGGGGGAGAGCAGTACTTC
CDR3: CASSHRGGGEQYF

V: TRBV5-1
J: TRBJ2-7
D: TRBD2
size: few
DNA: TGCGCCAGCAGACTAGCGGGAGAATCCGACGAGCAGTACTTC
CDR3: CASRLAGESDEQYF

V: TRBV6-9
J: TRBJ1-4
D: .
size: .
DNA: TGTGCCAGCAGTTACAGCCAGGGTCGGGAAAAACTGTTTTTT
CDR3: CASSYSQGREKLFF